These 19 T cell receptor beta chains share one sample of origin, sequenced in a study of blood T cell repertoires in COVID-19. Measured with immunoSEQ multiplex PCR; TCRdb has only the in-frame clones, and not every one. The top ten clones hold more than 0.9% of a sample with some 410,000 clones, roughly 88% of them seen once. The specimen sequenced was PBMCs or T cells enriched from blood (not recorded which). These receptors came from a woman aged 25 to 45 with acute COVID-19.

This chain joins TRBV5-1 and TRBJ1-1, with D maybe TRBD1 (5 bases). There are 15 residues in the CDR3. CDR1 SGHRS and CDR2 YFSETQ come from the germline V gene. V lost 2 bases and J 0 bases, leaving 11 bases between the germline ends. The CDR3, as DNA: TGCGCCAGCAGCTTCACAGGAGCCATGAACACTGAAGCTTTCTTT. This codes for CASSFTGAMNTEAFF.

The V and J genes are TRBV27 and TRBJ1-6; tentative D call: TRBD1 (5 bases). Trimming took 8 bases from V and 9 from J, leaving 11 bases between them. Germline V gene lookup returns CDR1 MNHEY and CDR2 SMNVEV (reference sequence). The CDR3 covers 12 residues. CDR3 residues: CASAVGGSPLHF. DNA for the CDR3: TGTGCCAGCGCCGTGGGGGGTTCACCCCTCCACTTT.

The table lists this clone with a count of one. The chain joins TRBV9 to TRBJ1-1; 8 bases align to TRBD1. The CDR3 extends over 15 amino acids. The germline CDR1 and CDR2 sequences are SGDLS and YYNGEE. V dropped 1 base and J dropped 4; count of bases not matched to a gene: 6. CDR3 sequence: CASSVSGGRVTEAFF. The DNA for the CDR3 is TGTGCCAGCAGCGTATCAGGGGGCAGAGTCACTGAAGCTTTCTTT.

This clone was seen only once. The V and J genes are TRBV18 and TRBJ1-4; weak D call: TRBD1 (5 bases). The CDR3 contains 14 residues. In germline, CDR1 is KGHSH, CDR2 LQKENI. Trimming left V 3 bases short and J 4 bases short, with 9 bases between. Written as DNA, the CDR3 is TGTGCCAGCTCACCGGGGGGTCTTAATGAAAAACTGTTTTTT. This sequence encodes CASSPGGLNEKLFF. The full variable domain, in which reference TRBV18 and TRBJ1-4 provide the parts outside the CDR3, is NAGVMQNPRHLVRRRGQEARLRCSPMKGHSHVYWYRQLPEEGLKFMVYLQKENIIDESGMPKERFSAEFPKEGPSILRIQQVVRGDSAAYFCASSPGGLNEKLFFGSGTQLSVL.

This rearrangement joins TRBV6-1 to TRBJ1-1; 7 bases are shared with TRBD1. CDR1 MNHNS and CDR2 SASEGT come from the germline V gene. The CDR3 runs to 17 residues. The J segment lost 4 bases and the V segment lost 3 bases, leaving 14 bases of the junction unmatched. The DNA for the CDR3 is TGTGCCAGCAGTGATAGGGACAGTAGGGCGGGGGGCACTGAAGCTTTCTTT. Translation: CASSDRDSRAGGTEAFF.

This clone was counted once. This chain joins TRBV10-1 and TRBJ2-1, with TRBD2 matching over 12 bases. The ends lost 5 bases at V and 7 bases at J; junction bases unmatched: 3. CDR1 and CDR2 (germline): WNHNN, SYGVQD (reference sequence). The CDR3 covers 14 residues. The CDR3 nucleotides read TGCGCCAGCAGTACTAGCGGGGGGCATAATGAGCAGTTCTTC. Translation: CASSTSGGHNEQFF.

The chain is built from TRBV3-1 (or the pseudogene TRBV3-2) and TRBJ1-1, with D possibly being TRBD1 (6 bases). CDR1 LGHDT and CDR2 YNNKEL come from the germline V gene (reference sequence). The CDR3 is 16 amino acids. V was trimmed by 1 base and J by 2 bases, leaving 14 bases between them. The CDR3 nucleotides read TGTGCCAGCAGCCAAGCGGGGGCGGGAGTTAACACTGAAGCTTTCTTT. Its protein product is CASSQAGAGVNTEAFF.

As for this clone: The same CDR3 arises from other DNA sequences in this sample as well. The chain couples TRBV27 to TRBJ1-2, with a tentative D call TRBD1 (5 bases). Per germline, CDR1 MNHEY and CDR2 SMNVEV (reference sequence). The CDR3 consists of 13 residues. Trimming left V 3 bases short and J 4 bases short, with 9 bases between. As DNA, the CDR3 is TGTGCCAGCAGTTTCGGGAGGGGCTATGGCTACACCTTC. Amino acids: CASSFGRGYGYTF.

This chain uses TRBV25-1 with TRBJ1-1; D remains ambiguous. Germline loops: CDR1 MGHDK, CDR2 SYGVNS. The length of the CDR3 is 11 residues. V was cut by 7 bases and J by 1 base, with 4 bases left in between. CDR3 in amino acids: CASKRNTEAFF. DNA of the CDR3: TGTGCCAGCAAGCGGAACACTGAAGCTTTCTTT.

The chain joins TRBV28 to TRBJ1-1; 7 bases are shared with TRBD1. The germline V gene has CDR1 MDHEN and CDR2 SYDVKM. The CDR3 sequence is 14 residues long. The V gene end was trimmed by 7 bases and the J gene end by 1 base; junction bases not matched to a gene: 6. The CDR3 protein is CASINRGSNTEAFF. CDR3 bases: TGTGCCAGCATTAACAGGGGTTCGAACACTGAAGCTTTCTTT.

The genes are TRBV4-3 and TRBJ1-2; maybe TRBD1 (5 bases). V was trimmed by 0 bases and J by 8 bases, leaving 13 bases between them. In germline, CDR1 is LGHNA, CDR2 YSLEER. CDR3 size: 14 residues. The CDR3 DNA follows: TGCGCCAGCAGCCAAGATCGGGGGGGTTTGGGCTACACCTTC. Translating gives CASSQDRGGLGYTF.

The gene calls are TRBV5-1 and TRBJ1-4, with D possibly matching TRBD1 (6 bases). The germline gives CDR1 SGHRS, CDR2 YFSETQ. V gave up 0 bases and J gave up 0 bases, with 9 bases separating them. The CDR3 runs 16 residues. CDR3 bases: TGCGCCAGCAGCTTGGTAGGGACAACAACTAATGAAAAACTGTTTTTT. This sequence encodes CASSLVGTTTNEKLFF.

This chain joins TRBV28 and TRBJ2-1; a possible D gene is TRBD2 (6 bases). This CDR3 is built from 17 residues. Trimming cost V 6 bases and J 2 bases, with 20 bases left between them. Germline V lookup: CDR1 MDHEN, CDR2 SYDVKM. The CDR3 DNA follows: TGTGCCAGCAGCCTTTTTTCCGGGAGCTTCCCCTACAATGAGCAGTTCTTC. It yields the protein CASSLFSGSFPYNEQFF.

This sequence joins TRBV7-9 and TRBJ1-3; possibly TRBD1 for D (6 bases). The CDR3 consists of 17 residues. V was pared by 3 bases and J by 4 bases, with 19 bases between. Germline V CDR1 and CDR2: SEHNR, FQNEAQ (reference sequence). CDR3 residues: CASSLDRGARAGNTIYF. DNA of the CDR3: TGTGCCAGCAGCTTGGACAGAGGAGCGAGGGCCGGAAACACCATATATTTT.

In DNA, the CDR3 is TGTGCCAGCAGTGAAGGTAGAGGGCTAAACACTGAAGCTTTCTTT. It yields the protein CASSEGRGLNTEAFF. The rearrangement links TRBV6-1 to TRBJ1-1; D gene unclear. Looked up from germline, CDR1 is MNHNS and CDR2 is SASEGT. CDR3 length: 15 amino acids. Trimming left V 1 base short and J 2 bases short, with 11 bases between.

The chain employs TRBV28 and TRBJ1-2, with D maybe TRBD1 (6 bases). The V and J ends lost 6 bases and 8 bases respectively, with 16 bases between them. This CDR3 spans 13 amino acids. Germline V lookup: CDR1 MDHEN, CDR2 SYDVKM. The CDR3 DNA follows: TGTGCCAGCAGCCTGACAGGTCTGCGGGGCTACACCTTC. Residues: CASSLTGLRGYTF.

The chain joins TRBV7-8 to TRBJ1-6, with TRBD1 matching 7 bases. The germline gives CDR1 SGHVS, CDR2 FQNEAQ. V was pared by 6 bases and J by 5 bases, with 7 bases of the junction left unmatched. This CDR3 spans 15 amino acids. CDR3 sequence (DNA): TGTGCCAGCAGGGCCGGGACAGTTAATAATTCACCCCTCCACTTT. Encoded protein: CASRAGTVNNSPLHF.

The chain recombines TRBV18 with TRBJ1-2, with 7 nucleotides matching TRBD1. After removal of 4 bases from V and 4 bases from J, the junction contained 9 bases not matched to a gene. From germline, CDR1 is KGHSH and CDR2 LQKENI. CDR3 size: 15 residues. CDR3 sequence: CASSQTGTAPYGYTF. CDR3 DNA: TGTGCCAGCTCACAAACCGGGACAGCGCCCTATGGCTACACCTTC. The entire variable domain, with the rest obtained from reference TRBV18 and TRBJ1-2, is as follows: NAGVMQNPRHLVRRRGQEARLRCSPMKGHSHVYWYRQLPEEGLKFMVYLQKENIIDESGMPKERFSAEFPKEGPSILRIQQVVRGDSAAYFCASSQTGTAPYGYTFGSGTRLTVV.

This chain joins TRBV10-1 and TRBJ2-7, with TRBD1 matching 11 bases. Per the germline V gene, CDR1 is WNHNN and CDR2 is SYGVQD (reference sequence). This CDR3 spans 15 amino acids. J was trimmed by 3 bases and V by 4 bases; bases with no gene match: 5. DNA for the CDR3: TGCGCCAGCAGTGCCGGACAGGGGGCTCTCTACGAGCAGTACTTC. Translated: CASSAGQGALYEQYF.